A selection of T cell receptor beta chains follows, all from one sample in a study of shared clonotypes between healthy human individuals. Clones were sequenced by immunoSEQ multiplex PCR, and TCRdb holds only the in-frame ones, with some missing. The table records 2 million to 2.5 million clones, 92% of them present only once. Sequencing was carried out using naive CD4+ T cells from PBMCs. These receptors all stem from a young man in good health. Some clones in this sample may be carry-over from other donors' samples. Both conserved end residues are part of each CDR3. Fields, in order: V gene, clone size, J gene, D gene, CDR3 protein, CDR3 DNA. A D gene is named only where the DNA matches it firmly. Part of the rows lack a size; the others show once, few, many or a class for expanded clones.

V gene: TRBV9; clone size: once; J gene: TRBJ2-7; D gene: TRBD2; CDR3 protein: CASSVASGNSYEQYF; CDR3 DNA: TGTGCCAGCAGCGTAGCCAGCGGGAACTCCTACGAGCAGTACTTC
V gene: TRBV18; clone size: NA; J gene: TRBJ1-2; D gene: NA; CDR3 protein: CASSPPEVYGYTF; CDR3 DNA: TGTGCCAGCTCACCACCGGAAGTCTATGGCTACACCTTC
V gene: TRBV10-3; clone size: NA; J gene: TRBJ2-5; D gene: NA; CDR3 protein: CAISETDLHQETQYF; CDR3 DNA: TGTGCCATCAGTGAAACGGACCTACACCAAGAGACCCAGTACTTC
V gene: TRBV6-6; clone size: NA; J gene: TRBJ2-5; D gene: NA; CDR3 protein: CASSYSPPGEETQYF; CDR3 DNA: TGTGCCAGCAGTTACTCTCCCCCGGGTGAGGAGACCCAGTACTTC
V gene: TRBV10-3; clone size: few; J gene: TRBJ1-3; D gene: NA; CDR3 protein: CAISANAGNTIYF; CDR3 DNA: TGTGCCATCAGTGCGAACGCTGGAAACACCATATATTTT
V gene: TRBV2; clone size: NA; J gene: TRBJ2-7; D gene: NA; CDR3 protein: CASSEPLSEQYF; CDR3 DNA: TGTGCCAGCAGTGAACCCCTCTCCGAGCAGTACTTC
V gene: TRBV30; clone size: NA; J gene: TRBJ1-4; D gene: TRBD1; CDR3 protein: CAWSVGTANEKLFF; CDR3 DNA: TGTGCCTGGAGTGTAGGGACAGCTAATGAAAAACTGTTTTTT
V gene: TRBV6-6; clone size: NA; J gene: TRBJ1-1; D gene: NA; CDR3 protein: CASMLGTPGGGTEAFF; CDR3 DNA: TGTGCCAGCATGCTGGGGACACCCGGGGGAGGCACTGAAGCTTTCTTT
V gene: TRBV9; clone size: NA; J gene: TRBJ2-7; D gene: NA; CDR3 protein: CASSVGGRGKSYEQYF; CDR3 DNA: TGTGCCAGCAGCGTAGGTGGAAGGGGGAAGTCCTACGAGCAGTACTTC
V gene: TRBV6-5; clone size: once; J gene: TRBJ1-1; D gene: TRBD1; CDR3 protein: CAISESGQYTEAFF; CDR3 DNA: TGTGCCATCAGTGAGTCGGGACAGTACACTGAAGCTTTCTTT
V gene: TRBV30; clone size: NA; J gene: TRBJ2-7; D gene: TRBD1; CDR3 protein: CAWSPGQGTYEQYF; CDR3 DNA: TGTGCCTGGAGTCCGGGACAGGGTACCTACGAGCAGTACTTC
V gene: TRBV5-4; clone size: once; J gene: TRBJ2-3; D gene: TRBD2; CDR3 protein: CASSSPGLGGDTQYF; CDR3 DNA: TGTGCCAGCAGCTCCCCGGGACTAGGGGGAGATACGCAGTATTTT
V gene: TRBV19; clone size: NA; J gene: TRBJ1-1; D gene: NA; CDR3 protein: CASSRDGNTEAFF; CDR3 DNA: TGTGCCAGTAGTCGGGACGGGAACACTGAAGCTTTCTTT
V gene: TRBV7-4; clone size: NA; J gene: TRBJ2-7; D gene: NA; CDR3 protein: CASSFAGYLCYEQYF; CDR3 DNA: TGTGCCAGCAGCTTTGCGGGTTATCTGTGCTACGAGCAGTACTTC
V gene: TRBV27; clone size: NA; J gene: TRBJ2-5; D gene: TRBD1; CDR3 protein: CASSFGRGRETQYF; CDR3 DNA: TGTGCCAGCAGTTTTGGCAGGGGGAGAGAGACCCAGTACTTC
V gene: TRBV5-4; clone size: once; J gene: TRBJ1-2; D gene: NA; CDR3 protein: CASSSRALEAYGYTF; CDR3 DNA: TGTGCCAGCAGCTCCCGGGCCTTGGAGGCCTATGGCTACACCTTC
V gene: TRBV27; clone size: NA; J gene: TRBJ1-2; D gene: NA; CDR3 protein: CASSRPPGGLFYGYTF; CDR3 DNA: TGTGCCAGCAGCCGACCCCCGGGAGGGTTATTCTATGGCTACACCTTC
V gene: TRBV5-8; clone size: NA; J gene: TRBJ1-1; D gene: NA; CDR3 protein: CASSPEYALNTEAFF; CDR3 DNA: TGTGCCAGCAGCCCCGAATATGCTCTGAACACTGAAGCTTTCTTT
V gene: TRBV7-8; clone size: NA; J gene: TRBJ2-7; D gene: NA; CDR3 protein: CASSFLSDNSYEQYF; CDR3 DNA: TGTGCCAGCAGCTTTTTAAGCGATAACTCCTACGAGCAGTACTTC
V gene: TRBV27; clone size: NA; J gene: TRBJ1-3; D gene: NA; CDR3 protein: CASSFSPANTIYF; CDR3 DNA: TGTGCCAGCAGCTTTTCCCCCGCTAACACCATATATTTT
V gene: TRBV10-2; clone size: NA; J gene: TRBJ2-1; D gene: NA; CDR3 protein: CASSYSGSLPEQFF; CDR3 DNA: TGCGCCAGCAGTTACAGCGGTAGTTTACCTGAGCAGTTCTTC
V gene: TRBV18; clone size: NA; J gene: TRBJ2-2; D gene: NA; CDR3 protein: CASSPSGTGELFF; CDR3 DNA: TGTGCCAGCTCTCCTTCGGGAACCGGGGAGCTGTTTTTT
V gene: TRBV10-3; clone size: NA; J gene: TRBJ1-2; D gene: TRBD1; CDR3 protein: CAISESGQGISGYTF; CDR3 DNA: TGTGCCATCAGTGAGTCGGGACAGGGGATAAGTGGCTACACCTTC
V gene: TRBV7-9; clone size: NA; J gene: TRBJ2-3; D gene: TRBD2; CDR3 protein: CASSLAGELTDTQYF; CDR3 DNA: TGTGCCAGCAGCCTCGCGGGGGAACTCACAGATACGCAGTATTTT
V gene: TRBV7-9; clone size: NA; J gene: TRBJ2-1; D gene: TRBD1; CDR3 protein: CASSSTGYGLFF; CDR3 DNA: TGTGCCAGCAGCTCGACAGGGTATGGGCTGTTCTTC
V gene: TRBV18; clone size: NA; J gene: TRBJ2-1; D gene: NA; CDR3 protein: CASSPSLVYLDEQFF; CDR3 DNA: TGTGCCAGCTCACCGTCACTAGTTTATCTTGATGAGCAGTTCTTC
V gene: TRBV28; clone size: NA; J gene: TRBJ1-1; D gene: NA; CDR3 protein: CASRTARMNTEAFF; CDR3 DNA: TGTGCCAGCAGGACCGCCAGAATGAACACTGAAGCTTTCTTT
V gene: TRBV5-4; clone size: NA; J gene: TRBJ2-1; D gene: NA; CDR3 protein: CAMTGRTTYNEQFF; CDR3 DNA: TGTGCCATGACCGGGAGAACGACTTACAATGAGCAGTTCTTC
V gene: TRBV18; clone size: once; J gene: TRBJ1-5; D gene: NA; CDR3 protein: CASSVSGIQPQHF; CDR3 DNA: TGTGCCAGCTCGGTGTCGGGAATCCAGCCCCAGCATTTT
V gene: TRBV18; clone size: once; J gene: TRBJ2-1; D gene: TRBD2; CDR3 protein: CASSPRVAGGPGVNEQFF; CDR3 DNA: TGTGCCAGCTCACCACGCGTGGCGGGAGGGCCCGGGGTCAATGAGCAGTTCTTC
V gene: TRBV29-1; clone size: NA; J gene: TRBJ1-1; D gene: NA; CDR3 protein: CSTRTDLNTEAFF; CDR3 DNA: TGCAGCACACGGACGGATCTAAACACTGAAGCTTTCTTT
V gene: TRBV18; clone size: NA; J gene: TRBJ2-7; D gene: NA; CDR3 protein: CASSPRGRGSYEQYF; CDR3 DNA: TGTGCCAGCTCACCACGGGGCAGGGGATCCTACGAGCAGTACTTC
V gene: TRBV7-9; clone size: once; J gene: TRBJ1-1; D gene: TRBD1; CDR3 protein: CASSNPTGGRGDPEAFF; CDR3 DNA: TGTGCCAGCAGCAATCCGACAGGGGGCCGGGGGGACCCTGAAGCTTTCTTT
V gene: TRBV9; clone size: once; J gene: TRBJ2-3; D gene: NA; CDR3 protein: CASSVSPVTDTQYF; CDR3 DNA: TGTGCCAGCAGCGTAAGCCCCGTTACAGATACGCAGTATTTT
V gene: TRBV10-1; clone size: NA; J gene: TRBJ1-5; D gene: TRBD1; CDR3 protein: CASTRTGDRQPQHF; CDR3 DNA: TGCGCCAGCACCAGGACAGGGGATAGACAGCCCCAGCATTTT
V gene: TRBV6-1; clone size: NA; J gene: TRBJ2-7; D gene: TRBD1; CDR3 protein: CASWTGGYEQYF; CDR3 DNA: TGTGCCAGCTGGACAGGGGGCTACGAGCAGTACTTC
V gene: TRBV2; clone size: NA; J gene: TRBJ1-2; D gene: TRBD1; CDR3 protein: CASTGQGVGYTF; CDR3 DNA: TGTGCCAGCACCGGACAGGGAGTTGGCTACACCTTC
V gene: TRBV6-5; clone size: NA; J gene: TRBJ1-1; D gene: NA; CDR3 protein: CASWARREINTEAFF; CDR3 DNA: TGTGCCAGCTGGGCCCGAAGGGAGATTAACACTGAAGCTTTCTTT
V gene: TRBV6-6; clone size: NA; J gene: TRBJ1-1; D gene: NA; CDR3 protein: CASSYEGYTEAFF; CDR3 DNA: TGTGCCAGCAGTTACGAGGGGTACACTGAAGCTTTCTTT
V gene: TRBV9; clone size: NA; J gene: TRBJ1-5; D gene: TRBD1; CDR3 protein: CASSFRTGKRSNQPQHF; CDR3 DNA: TGTGCCAGCAGCTTTAGGACAGGGAAACGGAGCAATCAGCCCCAGCATTTT
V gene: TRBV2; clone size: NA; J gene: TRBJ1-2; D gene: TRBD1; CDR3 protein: CASSENRGRDGYTF; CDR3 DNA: TGTGCCAGCAGTGAGAACAGGGGGAGAGATGGCTACACCTTC
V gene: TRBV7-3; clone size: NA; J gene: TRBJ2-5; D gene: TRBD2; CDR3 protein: CASSPSTSGSLRYF; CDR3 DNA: TGTGCCAGCAGCCCTTCGACTAGCGGGAGCCTGAGGTACTTC
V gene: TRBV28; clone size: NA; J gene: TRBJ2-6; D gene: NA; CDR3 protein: CASSASLGANVLTF; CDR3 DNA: TGTGCCAGCAGTGCAAGTTTGGGGGCCAACGTCCTGACTTTC